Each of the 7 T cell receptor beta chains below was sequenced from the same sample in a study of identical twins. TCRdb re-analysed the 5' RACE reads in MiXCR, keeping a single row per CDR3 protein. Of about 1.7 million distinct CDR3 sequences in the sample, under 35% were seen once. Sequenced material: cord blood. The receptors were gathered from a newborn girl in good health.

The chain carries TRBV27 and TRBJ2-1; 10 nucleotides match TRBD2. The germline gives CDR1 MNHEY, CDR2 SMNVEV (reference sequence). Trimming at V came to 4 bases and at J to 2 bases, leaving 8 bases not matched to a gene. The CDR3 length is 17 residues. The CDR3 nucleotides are TGTGCCAGCAGTTCTCCGGGACTAGCGAGGGCCTACAATGAGCAGTTCTTC. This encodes CASSSPGLARAYNEQFF.

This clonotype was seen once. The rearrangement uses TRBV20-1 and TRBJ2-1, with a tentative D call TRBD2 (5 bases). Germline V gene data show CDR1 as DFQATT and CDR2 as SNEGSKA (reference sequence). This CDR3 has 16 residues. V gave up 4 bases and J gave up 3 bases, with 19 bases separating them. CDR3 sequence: CSATTPGGPNYNEQFF. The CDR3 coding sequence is TGCAGTGCTACCACCCCCGGCGGGCCTAACTACAATGAGCAGTTCTTC.

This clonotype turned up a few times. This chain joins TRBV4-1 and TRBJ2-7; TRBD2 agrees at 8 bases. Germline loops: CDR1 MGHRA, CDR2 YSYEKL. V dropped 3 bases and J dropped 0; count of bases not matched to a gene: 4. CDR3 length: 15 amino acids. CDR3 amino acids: CASSHTSGHSYEQYF. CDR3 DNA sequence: TGCGCCAGCAGCCACACTAGCGGCCACTCCTACGAGCAGTACTTC.

The CDR3 DNA is TGTGCCAGCAGCTTATTGACTGACAGGGGAAAAGAGACCCAGTACTTC. Its translation is CASSLLTDRGKETQYF. The V and J genes are TRBV7-6 and TRBJ2-5; TRBD1 agrees at 8 bases. V lost 2 bases and J lost 3; bases outside the gene matches: 8. This CDR3 spans 16 amino acids. Germline CDR1 is SGHVS and CDR2 is FNYEAQ.

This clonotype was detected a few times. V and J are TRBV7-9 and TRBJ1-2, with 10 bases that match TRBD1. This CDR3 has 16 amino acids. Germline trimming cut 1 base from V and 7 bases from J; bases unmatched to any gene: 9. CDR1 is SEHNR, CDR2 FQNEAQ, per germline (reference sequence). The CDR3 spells CASSLGAGTGDRGYTF. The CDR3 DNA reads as TGTGCCAGCAGCTTAGGCGCCGGGACAGGGGATCGTGGCTACACCTTC.

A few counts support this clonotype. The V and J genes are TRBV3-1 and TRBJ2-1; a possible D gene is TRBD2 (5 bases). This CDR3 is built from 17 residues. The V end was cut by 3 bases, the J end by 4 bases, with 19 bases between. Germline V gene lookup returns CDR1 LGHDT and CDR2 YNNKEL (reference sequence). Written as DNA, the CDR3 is TGTGCCAGCAGCCATCGGACTCTTCGGGGAACTTACAATGAGCAGTTCTTC. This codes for CASSHRTLRGTYNEQFF.

The CDR3 protein is CASSSASGRNWRYEQYF. The CDR3 DNA sequence: TGTGCCAGCAGTTCGGCTAGCGGGAGGAATTGGAGGTACGAGCAGTACTTC. J is TRBJ2-7 and V is TRBV28; TRBD2 matches at 11 bases. This CDR3 region has 17 residues. The junction had 12 bases not matched to a gene; V was cut back by 4 bases and J by 4 bases. Germline V lookup: CDR1 MDHEN, CDR2 SYDVKM.